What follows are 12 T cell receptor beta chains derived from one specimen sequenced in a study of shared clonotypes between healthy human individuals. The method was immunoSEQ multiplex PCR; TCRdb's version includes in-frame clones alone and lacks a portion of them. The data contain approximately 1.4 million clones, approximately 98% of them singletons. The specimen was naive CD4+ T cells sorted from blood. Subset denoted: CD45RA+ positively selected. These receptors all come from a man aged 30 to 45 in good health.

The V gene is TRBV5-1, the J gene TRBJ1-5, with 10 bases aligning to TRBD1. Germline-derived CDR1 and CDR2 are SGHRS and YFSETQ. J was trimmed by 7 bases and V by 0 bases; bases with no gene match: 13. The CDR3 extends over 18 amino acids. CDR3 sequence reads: CASSLVEGQGWSWQPQHF. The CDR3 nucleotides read TGCGCCAGCAGCTTGGTGGAGGGACAGGGGTGGTCGTGGCAGCCCCAGCATTTT. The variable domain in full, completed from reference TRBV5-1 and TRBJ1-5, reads KAGVTQTPRYLIKTRGQQVTLSCSPISGHRSVSWYQQTPGQGLQFLFEYFSETQRNKGNFPGRFSGRQFSNSRSEMNVSTLELGDSALYLCASSLVEGQGWSWQPQHFGDGTRLSIL.

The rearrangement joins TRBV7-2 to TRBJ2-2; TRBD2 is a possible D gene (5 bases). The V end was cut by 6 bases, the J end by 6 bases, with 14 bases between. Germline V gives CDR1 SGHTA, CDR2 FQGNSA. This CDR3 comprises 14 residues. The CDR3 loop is CASSSGIPSGELFF. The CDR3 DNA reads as TGTGCCAGCAGTTCCGGGATTCCTTCCGGGGAGCTGTTTTTT.

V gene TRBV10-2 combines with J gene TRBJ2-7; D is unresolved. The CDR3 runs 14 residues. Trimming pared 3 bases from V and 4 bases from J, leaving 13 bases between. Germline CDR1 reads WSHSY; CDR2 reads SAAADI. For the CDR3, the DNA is TGCGCCAGCAGTGACCACAGACCCATGTACGAGCAGTACTTC. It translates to CASSDHRPMYEQYF.

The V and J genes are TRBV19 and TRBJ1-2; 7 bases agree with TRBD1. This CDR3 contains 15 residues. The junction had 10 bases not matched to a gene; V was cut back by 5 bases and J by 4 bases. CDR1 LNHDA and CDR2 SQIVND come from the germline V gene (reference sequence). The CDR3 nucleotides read TGTGCCAGTAGTGGCTCCCTACAGGGGTCCTATGGCTACACCTTC. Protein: CASSGSLQGSYGYTF.

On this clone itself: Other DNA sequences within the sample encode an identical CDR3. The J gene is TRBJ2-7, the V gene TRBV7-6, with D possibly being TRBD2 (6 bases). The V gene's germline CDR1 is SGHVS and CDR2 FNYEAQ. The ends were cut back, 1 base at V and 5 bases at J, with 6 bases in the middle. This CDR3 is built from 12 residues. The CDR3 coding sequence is TGTGCCAGCAGCTTAGGGGGGGACGAGCAGTACTTC. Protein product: CASSLGGDEQYF.

The CDR3 region has the DNA TGTGCCAGCAGTGAAGTCTCGACTAGTTTCTACGAGCAGTACTTC. Its translation: CASSEVSTSFYEQYF. The V call is TRBV6-1, the J call TRBJ2-7; maybe TRBD2 (6 bases). Trimming took off 1 base at V and 3 bases at J, with 13 bases between the two ends. Germline V gives CDR1 MNHNS, CDR2 SASEGT. This CDR3 comprises 15 residues.

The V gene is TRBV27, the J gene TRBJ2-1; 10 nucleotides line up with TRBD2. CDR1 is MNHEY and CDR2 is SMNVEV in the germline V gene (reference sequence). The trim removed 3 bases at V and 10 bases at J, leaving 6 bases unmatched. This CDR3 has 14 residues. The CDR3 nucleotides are TGTGCCAGCAGTTTCGCTGGGACTAGCGAGGAGCAGTTCTTC. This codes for CASSFAGTSEEQFF.

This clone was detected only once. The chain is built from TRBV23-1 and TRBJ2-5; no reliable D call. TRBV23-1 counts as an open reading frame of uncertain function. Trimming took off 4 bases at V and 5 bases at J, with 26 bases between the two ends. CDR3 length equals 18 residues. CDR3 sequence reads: CASSLNTTLLLTGETQYF. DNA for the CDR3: TGCGCCAGCAGTCTGAACACCACACTCCTGTTGACCGGCGAGACCCAGTACTTC.

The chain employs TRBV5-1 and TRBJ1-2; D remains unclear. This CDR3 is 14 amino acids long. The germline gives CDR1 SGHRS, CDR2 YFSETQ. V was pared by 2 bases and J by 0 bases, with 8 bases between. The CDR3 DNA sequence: TGCGCCAGCAGCTTAAGGGAAACTAACTATGGCTACACCTTC. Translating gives CASSLRETNYGYTF.

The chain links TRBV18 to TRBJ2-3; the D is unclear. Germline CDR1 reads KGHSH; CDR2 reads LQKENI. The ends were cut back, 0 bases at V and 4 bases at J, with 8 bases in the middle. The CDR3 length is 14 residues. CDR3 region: CASSPPSMADTQYF. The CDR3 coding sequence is TGTGCCAGCTCACCACCCTCTATGGCAGATACGCAGTATTTT.

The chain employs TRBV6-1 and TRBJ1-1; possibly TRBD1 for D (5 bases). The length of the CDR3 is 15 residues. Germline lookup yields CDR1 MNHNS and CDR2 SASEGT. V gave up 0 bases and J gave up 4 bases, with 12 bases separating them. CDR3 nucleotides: TGTGCCAGCAGTGAAGCTTTAGGGGCTCGCACTGAAGCTTTCTTT. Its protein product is CASSEALGARTEAFF.

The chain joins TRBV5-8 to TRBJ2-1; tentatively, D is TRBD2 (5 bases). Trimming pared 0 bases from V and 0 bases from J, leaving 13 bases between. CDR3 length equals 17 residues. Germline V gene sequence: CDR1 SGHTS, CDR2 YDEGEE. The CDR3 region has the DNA TGTGCCAGCAGCTTGGGGTACGGGAAGAGCTCCTACAATGAGCAGTTCTTC. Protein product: CASSLGYGKSSYNEQFF.